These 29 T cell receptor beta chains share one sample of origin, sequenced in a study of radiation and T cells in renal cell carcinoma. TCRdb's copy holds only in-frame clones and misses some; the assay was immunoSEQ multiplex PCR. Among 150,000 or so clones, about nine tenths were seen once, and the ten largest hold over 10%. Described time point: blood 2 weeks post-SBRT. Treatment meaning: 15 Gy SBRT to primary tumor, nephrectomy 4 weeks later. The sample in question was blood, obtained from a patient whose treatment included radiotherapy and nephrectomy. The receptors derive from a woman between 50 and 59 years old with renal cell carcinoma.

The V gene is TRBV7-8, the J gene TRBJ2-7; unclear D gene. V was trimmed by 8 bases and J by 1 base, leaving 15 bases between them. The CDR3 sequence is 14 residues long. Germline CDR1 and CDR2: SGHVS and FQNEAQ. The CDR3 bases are TGTGCCAGCCGGGTCTTAGAGACGTCCTACGAGCAGTACTTC. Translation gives CASRVLETSYEQYF.

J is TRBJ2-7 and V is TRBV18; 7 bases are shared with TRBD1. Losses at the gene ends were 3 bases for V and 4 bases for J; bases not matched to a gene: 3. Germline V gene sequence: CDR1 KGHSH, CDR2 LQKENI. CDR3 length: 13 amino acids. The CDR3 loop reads CASSPGQYYEQYF. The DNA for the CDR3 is TGTGCCAGCTCACCGGGACAGTATTACGAGCAGTACTTC.

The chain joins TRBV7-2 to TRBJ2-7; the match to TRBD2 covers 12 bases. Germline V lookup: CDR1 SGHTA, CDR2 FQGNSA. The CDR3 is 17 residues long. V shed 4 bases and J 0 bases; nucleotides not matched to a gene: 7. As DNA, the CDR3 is TGTGCCAGCAGCTCCAGCCTAGCGGGGGGGATCTCCTACGAGCAGTACTTC. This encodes CASSSSLAGGISYEQYF.

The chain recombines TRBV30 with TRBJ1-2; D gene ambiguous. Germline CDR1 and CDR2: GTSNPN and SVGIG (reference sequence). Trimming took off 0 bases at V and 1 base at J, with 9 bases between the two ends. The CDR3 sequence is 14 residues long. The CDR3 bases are TGTGCCTGGAGTGTAATACCGGGTAACTATGGCTACACCTTC. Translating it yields CAWSVIPGNYGYTF.

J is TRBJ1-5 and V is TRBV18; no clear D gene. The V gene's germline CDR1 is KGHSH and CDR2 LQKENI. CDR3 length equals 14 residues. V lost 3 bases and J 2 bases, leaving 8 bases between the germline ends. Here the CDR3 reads CASSPGMGNQPQHF. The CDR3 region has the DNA TGTGCCAGCTCACCGGGAATGGGCAATCAGCCCCAGCATTTT.

Here the CDR3 DNA reads TGTGCCAGCAAACGACAGGGCGTCGTGTCCGGGGAGCTGTTTTTT. Its translation: CASKRQGVVSGELFF. The chain is built from TRBV27 and TRBJ2-2; TRBD1 matches at 7 bases. The CDR3 has 15 amino acids. After removal of 7 bases from V and 6 bases from J, the junction contained 11 bases not matched to a gene. Germline V CDR1 and CDR2: MNHEY, SMNVEV (reference sequence).

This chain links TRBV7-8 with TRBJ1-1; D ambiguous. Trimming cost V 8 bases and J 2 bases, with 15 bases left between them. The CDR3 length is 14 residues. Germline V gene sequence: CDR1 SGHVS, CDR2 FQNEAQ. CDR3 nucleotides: TGTGCCAGCGGGCTTTATGGTGCCAACACTGAAGCTTTCTTT. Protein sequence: CASGLYGANTEAFF.

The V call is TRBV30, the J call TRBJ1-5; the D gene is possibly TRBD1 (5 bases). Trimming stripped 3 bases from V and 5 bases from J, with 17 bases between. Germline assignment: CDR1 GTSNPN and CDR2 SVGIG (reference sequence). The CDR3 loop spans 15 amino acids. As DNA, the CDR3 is TGTGCCTGGAGCTTTAGGGGAATTGAGTATCAGCCCCAGCATTTT. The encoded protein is CAWSFRGIEYQPQHF.

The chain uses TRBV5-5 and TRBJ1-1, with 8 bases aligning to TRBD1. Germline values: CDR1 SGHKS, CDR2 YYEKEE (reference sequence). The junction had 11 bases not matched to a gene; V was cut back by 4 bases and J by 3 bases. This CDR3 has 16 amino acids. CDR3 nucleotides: TGTGCCAGCAGCGTCGGACAGGGTGTGACATACACTGAAGCTTTCTTT. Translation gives CASSVGQGVTYTEAFF.

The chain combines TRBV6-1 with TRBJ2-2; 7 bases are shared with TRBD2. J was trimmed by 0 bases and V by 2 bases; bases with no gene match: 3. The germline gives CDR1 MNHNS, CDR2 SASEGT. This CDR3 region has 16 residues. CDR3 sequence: CASSETSAANTGELFF. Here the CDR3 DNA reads TGTGCCAGCAGTGAAACTAGCGCCGCGAACACCGGGGAGCTGTTTTTT.

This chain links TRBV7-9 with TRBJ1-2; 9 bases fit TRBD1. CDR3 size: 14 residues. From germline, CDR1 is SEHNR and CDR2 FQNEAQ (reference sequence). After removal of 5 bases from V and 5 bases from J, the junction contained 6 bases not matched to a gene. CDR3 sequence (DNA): TGTGCCAGCAGCCGACTACAGGGGGCATATGGCTACACCTTC. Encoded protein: CASSRLQGAYGYTF.

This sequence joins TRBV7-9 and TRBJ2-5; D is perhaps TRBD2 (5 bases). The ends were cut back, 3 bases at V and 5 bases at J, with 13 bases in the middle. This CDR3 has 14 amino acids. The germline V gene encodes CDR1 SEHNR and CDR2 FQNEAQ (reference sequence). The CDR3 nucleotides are TGTGCCAGCAGCTTGCTAGCTTTTCTGGAGACCCAGTACTTC. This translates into CASSLLAFLETQYF. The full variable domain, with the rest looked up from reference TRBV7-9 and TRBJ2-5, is DTGVSQNPRHKITKRGQNVTFRCDPISEHNRLYWYRQTLGQGPEFLTYFQNEAQLEKSRLLSDRFSAERPKGSFSTLEIQRTEQGDSAMYLCASSLLAFLETQYFGPGTRLLVL.

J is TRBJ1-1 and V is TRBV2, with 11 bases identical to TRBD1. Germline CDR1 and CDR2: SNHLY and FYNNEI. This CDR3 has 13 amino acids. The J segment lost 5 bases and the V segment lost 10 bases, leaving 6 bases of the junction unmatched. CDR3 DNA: TGTGCCACTCAGGACAGGGGGCTTACTGAAGCTTTCTTT. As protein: CATQDRGLTEAFF.

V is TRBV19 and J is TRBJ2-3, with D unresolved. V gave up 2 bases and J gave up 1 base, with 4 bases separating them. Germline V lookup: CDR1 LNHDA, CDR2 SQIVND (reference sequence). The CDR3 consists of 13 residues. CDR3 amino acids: CASSIQGTDTQYF. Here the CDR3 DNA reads TGTGCCAGTAGTATACAAGGCACAGATACGCAGTATTTT. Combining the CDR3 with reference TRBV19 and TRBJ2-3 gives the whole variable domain DGGITQSPKYLFRKEGQNVTLSCEQNLNHDAMYWYRQDPGQGLRLIYYSQIVNDFQKGDIAEGYSVSREKKESFPLTVTSAQKNPTAFYLCASSIQGTDTQYFGPGTRLTVL.

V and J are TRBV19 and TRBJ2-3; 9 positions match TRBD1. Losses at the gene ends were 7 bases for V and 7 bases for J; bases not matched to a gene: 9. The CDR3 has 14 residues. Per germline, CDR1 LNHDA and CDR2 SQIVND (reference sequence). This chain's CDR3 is CASTWTGAVYTQYF. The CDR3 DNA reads TGTGCCAGTACCTGGACAGGGGCGGTCTATACGCAGTATTTT. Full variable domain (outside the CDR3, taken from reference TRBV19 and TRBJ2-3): DGGITQSPKYLFRKEGQNVTLSCEQNLNHDAMYWYRQDPGQGLRLIYYSQIVNDFQKGDIAEGYSVSREKKESFPLTVTSAQKNPTAFYLCASTWTGAVYTQYFGPGTRLTVL.

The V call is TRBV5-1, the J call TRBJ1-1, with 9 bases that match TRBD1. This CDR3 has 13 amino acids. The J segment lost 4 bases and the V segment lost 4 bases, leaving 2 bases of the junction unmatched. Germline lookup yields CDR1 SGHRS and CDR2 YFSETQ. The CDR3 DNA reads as TGCGCCAGCAGCAAACAGGGGGCCACTGAAGCTTTCTTT. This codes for CASSKQGATEAFF.

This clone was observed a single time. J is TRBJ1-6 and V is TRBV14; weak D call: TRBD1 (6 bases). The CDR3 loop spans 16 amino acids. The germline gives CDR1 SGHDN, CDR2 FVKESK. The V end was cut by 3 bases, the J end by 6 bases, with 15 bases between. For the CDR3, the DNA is TGTGCCAGCAGCCAGCCGCCGGGACAAGTTAATTCACCCCTCCACTTT. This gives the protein CASSQPPGQVNSPLHF.

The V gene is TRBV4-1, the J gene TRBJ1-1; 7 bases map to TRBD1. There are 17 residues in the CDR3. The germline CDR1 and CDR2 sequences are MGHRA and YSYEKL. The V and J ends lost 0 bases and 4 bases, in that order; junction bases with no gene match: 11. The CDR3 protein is CASSQEGQRARGTEAFF. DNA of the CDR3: TGCGCCAGCAGCCAAGAGGGACAGCGAGCGAGGGGCACTGAAGCTTTCTTT.

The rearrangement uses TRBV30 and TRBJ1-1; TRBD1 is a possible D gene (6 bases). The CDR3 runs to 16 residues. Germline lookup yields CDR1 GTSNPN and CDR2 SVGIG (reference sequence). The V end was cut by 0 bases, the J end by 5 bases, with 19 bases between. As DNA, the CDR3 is TGTGCCTGGAGTGTACGTTATGGGGGCTTAGGGACTGAAGCTTTCTTT. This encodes CAWSVRYGGLGTEAFF.

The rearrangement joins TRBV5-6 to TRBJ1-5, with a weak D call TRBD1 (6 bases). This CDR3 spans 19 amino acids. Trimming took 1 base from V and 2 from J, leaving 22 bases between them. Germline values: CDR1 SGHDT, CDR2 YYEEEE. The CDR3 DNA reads TGTGCCAGCAGCTTGTTTCAGGGGTTGACGTCGAGGGGCAATCAGCCCCAGCATTTT. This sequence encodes CASSLFQGLTSRGNQPQHF.

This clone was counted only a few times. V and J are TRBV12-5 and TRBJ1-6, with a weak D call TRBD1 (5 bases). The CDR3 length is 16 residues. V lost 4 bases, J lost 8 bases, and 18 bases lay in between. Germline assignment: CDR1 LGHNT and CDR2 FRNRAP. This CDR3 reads CASGWGLDRWHSPLHF. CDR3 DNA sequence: TGTGCTAGTGGTTGGGGGTTGGATCGTTGGCATTCACCCCTCCACTTT.

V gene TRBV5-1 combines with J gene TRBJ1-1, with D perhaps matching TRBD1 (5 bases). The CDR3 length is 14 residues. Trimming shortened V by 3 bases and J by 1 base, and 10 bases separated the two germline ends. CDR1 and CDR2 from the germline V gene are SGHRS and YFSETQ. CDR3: CASSWGSGNTEAFF. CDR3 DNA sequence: TGCGCCAGCAGCTGGGGGTCGGGGAACACTGAAGCTTTCTTT.

The CDR3 sequence is CASSPTGGNAYEQYF. The DNA for the CDR3 is TGTGCCAGCAGCCCCACAGGGGGTAATGCGTACGAGCAGTACTTC. The gene calls are TRBV7-2 and TRBJ2-7; 8 nucleotides match TRBD1. The CDR3 has 15 amino acids. V trimming: 5 bases; J trimming: 4 bases; junction bases outside the gene matches: 10. Germline lookup yields CDR1 SGHTA and CDR2 FQGNSA.

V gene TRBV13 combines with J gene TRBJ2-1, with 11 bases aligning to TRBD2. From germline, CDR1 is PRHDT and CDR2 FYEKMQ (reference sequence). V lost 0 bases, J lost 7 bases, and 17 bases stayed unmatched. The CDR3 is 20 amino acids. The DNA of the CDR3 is TGTGCCAGCAGCTTAGGCCTAAGAATTAGCGGGGGGGCGATTAATAATGAGCAGTTCTTC. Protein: CASSLGLRISGGAINNEQFF.

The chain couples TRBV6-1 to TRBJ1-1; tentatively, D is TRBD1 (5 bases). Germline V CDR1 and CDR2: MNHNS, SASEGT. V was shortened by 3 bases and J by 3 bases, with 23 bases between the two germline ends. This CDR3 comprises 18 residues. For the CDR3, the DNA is TGTGCCAGCAGTGAGAGTCAACGGGGGTATATCAGGGACACTGAAGCTTTCTTT. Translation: CASSESQRGYIRDTEAFF.

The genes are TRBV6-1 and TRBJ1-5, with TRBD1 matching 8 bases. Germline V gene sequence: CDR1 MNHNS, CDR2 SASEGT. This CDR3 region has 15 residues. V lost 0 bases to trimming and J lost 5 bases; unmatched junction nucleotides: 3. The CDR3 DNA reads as TGTGCCAGCAGTGAAGCCTCAGGGGGCCATCAGCCCCAGCATTTT. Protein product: CASSEASGGHQPQHF.

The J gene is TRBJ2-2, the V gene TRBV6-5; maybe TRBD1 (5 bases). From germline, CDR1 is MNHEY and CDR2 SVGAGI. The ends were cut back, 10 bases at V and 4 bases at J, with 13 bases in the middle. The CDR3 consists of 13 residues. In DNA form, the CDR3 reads TGTGCCACCACGTGGGGCGGCACCGGGGAGCTGTTTTTT. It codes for CATTWGGTGELFF.

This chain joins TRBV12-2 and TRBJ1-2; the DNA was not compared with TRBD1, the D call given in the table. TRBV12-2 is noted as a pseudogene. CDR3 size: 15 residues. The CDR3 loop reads CASRPWTAGGYGYTF. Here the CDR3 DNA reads TGTGCAAGTCGCCCGTGGACAGCCGGCGGCTATGGCTACACCTTC.

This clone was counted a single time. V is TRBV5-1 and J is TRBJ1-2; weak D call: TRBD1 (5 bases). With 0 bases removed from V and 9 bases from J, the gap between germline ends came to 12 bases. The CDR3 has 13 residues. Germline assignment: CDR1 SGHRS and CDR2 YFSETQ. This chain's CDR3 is CASSLAGLSRYTF. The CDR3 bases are TGCGCCAGCAGCTTGGCGGGGCTCAGTCGCTACACCTTC. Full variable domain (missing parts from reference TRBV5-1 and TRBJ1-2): KAGVTQTPRYLIKTRGQQVTLSCSPISGHRSVSWYQQTPGQGLQFLFEYFSETQRNKGNFPGRFSGRQFSNSRSEMNVSTLELGDSALYLCASSLAGLSRYTFGSGTRLTVV.